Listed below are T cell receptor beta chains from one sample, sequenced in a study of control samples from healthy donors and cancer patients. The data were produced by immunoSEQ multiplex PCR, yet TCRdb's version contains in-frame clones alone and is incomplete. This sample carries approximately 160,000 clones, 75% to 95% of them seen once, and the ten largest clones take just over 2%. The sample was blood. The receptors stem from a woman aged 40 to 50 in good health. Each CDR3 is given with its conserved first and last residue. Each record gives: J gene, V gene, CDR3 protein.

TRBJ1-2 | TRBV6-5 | CASSNRGLGGYTF
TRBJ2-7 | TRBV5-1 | CASSLEGSYEQYF
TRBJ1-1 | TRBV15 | CATNSYPQAFF
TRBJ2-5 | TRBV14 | CASSQDRGGETQYF
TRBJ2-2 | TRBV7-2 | CASSLVSTAAGTGELFF
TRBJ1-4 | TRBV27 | CASSLGHINEKLFF
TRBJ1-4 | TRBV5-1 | CASRLTPGGANEKLFF
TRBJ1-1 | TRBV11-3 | CASSSQGANTEAFF
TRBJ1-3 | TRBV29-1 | CSVALGQPIGNTIYF
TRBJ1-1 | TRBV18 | CASSPGQTQTEAFF
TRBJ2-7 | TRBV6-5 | CASSYSGAPMIYEQYF
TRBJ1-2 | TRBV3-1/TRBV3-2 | CASSHTTGVSGYTF
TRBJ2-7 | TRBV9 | CASSPRGLAPHEQYF
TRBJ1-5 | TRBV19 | CASSIALPGQGTSSQPQHF
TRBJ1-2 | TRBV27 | CASSSRGGGYTF
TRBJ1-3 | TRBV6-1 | CASSGPPGTGRDTIYF
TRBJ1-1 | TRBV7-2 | CASSLLPRDTEAFF
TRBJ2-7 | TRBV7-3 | CASSYQAGGAYEQYF
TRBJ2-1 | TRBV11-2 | CASSWSGGANEQFF
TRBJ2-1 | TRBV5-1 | CASSSQGVSGGFRNEQFF
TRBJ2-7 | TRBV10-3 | CAIMGGNTYEQYF
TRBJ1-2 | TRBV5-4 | CASSLDRTANYGYTF
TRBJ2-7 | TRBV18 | CASSPGTLNSYEQYF
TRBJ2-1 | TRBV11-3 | CASSPRGTQGSYNEQFF
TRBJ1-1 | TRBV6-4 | CASSEQGVGEAFF
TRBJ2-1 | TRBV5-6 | CASSLVRKSYNEQFF
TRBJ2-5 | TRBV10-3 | CAISESTETETQYF
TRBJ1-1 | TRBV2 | CASRYTEAFF
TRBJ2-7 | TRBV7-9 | CASSIDRGEQYF
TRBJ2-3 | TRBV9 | CASSVYTTDTQYF
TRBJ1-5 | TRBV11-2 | CASSLGGTGSQPQHF
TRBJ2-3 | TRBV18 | CASSPTSYSTDTQYF
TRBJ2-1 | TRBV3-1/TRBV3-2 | CASSPQAYSNEQFF
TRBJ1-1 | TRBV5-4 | CASSLDAYENTEAFF
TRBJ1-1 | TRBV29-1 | CSVGTEAFF
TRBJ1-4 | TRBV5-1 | CASSPLQGARDEKLFF
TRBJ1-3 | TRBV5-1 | CASSLGTAGNTIYF
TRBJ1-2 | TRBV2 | CASSDLWQEGGGGYTF
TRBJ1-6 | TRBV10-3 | CAISADSVDSPLHF
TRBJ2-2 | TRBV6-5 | CASRWAETGELFF
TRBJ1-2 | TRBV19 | CASREVTGGWYGYTF
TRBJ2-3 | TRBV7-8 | CASSWRDGITDTQYF
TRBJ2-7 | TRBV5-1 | CASSLIYYEQYF
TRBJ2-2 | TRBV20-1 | CSASGGSGELFF
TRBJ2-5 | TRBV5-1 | CASSLGSGETQYF